The subject of this entry is one T cell receptor (beta chain). What it binds is unknown. The data were obtained in a study of T cell responses to AZD1222 COVID-19 vaccine. Study-level results: Baseline serology detected seropositivity in only six AZD1222 recipients. Females outnumbered males among donors, who were mostly white British; clonal diversity was possibly underestimated.

Generated by immunoSEQ multiplex PCR, the TCRdb table keeps only in-frame clones and is missing some. The table includes roughly 150,000 clones, around nine tenths detected once. This CDR3 is built from 15 residues. CDR1 and CDR2 (germline): KGHSH, LQKENI. The ends lost 3 bases at V and 4 bases at J; junction bases unmatched: 8. This clonotype originated in an adult in good health. The chain carries TRBV18 and TRBJ2-5; 7 bases agree with TRBD2. Specimen: peripheral blood, collected on day 0 of AZD1222 vaccination. The CDR3 bases are TGTGCCAGCTCACCCGGTGCGGGAGTACGAGAGACCCAGTACTTC. Protein product: CASSPGAGVRETQYF.